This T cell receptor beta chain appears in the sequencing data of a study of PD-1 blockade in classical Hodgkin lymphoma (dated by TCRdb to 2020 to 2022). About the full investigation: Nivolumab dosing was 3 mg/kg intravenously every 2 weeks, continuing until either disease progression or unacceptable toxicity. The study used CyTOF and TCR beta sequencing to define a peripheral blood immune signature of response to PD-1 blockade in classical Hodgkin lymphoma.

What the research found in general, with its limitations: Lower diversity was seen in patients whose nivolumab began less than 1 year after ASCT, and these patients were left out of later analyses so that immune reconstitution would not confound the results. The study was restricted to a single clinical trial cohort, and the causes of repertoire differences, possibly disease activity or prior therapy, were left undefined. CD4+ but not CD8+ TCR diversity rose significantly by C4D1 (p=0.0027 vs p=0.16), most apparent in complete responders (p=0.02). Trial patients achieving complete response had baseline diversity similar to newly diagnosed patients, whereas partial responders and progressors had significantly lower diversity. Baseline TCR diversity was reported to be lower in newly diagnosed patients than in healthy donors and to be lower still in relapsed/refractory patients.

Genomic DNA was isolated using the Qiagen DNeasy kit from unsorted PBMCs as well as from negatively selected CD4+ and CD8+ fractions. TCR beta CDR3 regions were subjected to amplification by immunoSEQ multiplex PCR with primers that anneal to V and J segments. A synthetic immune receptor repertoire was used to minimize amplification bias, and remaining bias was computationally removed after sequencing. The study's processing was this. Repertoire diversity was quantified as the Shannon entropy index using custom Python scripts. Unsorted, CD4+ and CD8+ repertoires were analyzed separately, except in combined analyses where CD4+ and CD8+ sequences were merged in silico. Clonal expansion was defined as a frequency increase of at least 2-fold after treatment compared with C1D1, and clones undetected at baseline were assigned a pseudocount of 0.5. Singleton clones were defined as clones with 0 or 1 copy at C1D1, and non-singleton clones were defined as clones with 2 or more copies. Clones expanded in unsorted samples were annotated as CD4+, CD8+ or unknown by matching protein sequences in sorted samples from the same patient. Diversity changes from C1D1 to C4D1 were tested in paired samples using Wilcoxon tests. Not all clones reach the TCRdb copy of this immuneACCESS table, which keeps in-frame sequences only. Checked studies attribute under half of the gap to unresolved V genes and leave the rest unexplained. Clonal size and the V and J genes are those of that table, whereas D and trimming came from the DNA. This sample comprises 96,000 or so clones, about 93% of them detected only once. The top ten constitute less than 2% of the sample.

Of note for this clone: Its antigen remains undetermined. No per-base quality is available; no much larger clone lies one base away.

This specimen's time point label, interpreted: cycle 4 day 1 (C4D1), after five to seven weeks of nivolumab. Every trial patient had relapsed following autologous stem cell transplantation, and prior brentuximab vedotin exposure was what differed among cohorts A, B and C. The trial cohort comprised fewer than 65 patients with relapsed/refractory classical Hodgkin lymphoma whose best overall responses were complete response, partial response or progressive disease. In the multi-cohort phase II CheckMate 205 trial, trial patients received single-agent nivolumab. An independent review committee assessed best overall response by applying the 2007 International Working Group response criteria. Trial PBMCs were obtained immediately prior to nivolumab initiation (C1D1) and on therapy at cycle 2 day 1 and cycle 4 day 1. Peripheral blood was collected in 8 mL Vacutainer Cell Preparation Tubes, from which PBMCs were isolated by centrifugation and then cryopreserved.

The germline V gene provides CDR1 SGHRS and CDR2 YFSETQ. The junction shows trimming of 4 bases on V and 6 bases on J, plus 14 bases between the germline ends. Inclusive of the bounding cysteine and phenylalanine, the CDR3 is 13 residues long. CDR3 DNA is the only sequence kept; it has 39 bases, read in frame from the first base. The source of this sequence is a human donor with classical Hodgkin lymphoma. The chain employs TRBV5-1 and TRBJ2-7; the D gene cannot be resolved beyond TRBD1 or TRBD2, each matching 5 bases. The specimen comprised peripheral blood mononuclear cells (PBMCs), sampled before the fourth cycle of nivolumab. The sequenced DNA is TGCGCCAGCAGCGTCACCAGAGGGACCGAGCAGTACTTC. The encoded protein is CASSVTRGTEQYF.